These T cell receptor beta chains were read from a single sample in a study of a mutant IDH1 vaccine in newly diagnosed glioma. Antigen specificity for these receptors is unknown. The protocol was immunoSEQ multiplex PCR, while the TCRdb copy is restricted to in-frame clones and leaves out a portion. The sample contains about 69,000 clones, 85% to 90% of which appear only once. The sample was PBMCs, taken from a glioma patient whose treatment included an IDH1 peptide vaccine. These receptors all come from a man aged 25 to 40 with glioma. Each CDR3 is given with its conserved first and last residue. D genes are given only for firm matches. Some rows mark clone size as missing; the rest say once, few, many or name a class of expanded clone.

v_call	clone_size	d_call	j_call	cdr3_aa	cdr3_nt
TRBV5-1	.	.	TRBJ2-5	CASSLNGGAGSETQYF	TGCGCCAGCAGCTTAAATGGGGGGGCCGGATCGGAGACCCAGTACTTC
TRBV11-2	.	TRBD1	TRBJ2-2	CASSLTGGTGELFF	TGTGCCAGCAGCTTGACAGGGGGCACCGGGGAGCTGTTTTTT
TRBV28	few	.	TRBJ1-1	CASKSTTDINTEAFF	TGTGCCAGCAAATCTACCACCGATATTAACACTGAAGCTTTCTTT
TRBV9	once	.	TRBJ1-3	CASSPQPGAGNTIYF	TGTGCCAGCAGTCCTCAACCAGGGGCAGGAAACACCATATATTTT
TRBV2	once	.	TRBJ1-1	CASSGEMNTEAFF	TGTGCCAGCAGTGGTGAGATGAACACTGAAGCTTTCTTT
TRBV28	.	TRBD1	TRBJ1-2	CASSPTSRTGPLTQGYTF	TGTGCCAGCAGCCCGACCTCACGGACAGGACCTCTTACTCAGGGCTACACCTTC
TRBV7-2	few	TRBD1	TRBJ2-6	CASSIDRVSGANVLTF	TGTGCCAGCAGCATAGACAGGGTTTCTGGGGCCAACGTCCTGACTTTC
TRBV2	.	TRBD1	TRBJ1-2	CASREGTGKSYGYTF	TGTGCCAGCAGGGAAGGGACAGGGAAAAGCTATGGCTACACCTTC
TRBV19	.	TRBD2	TRBJ2-1	CASSHELGLAVSNEQFF	TGTGCCAGTAGCCATGAGTTGGGACTAGCGGTTTCCAATGAGCAGTTCTTC
TRBV15	.	.	TRBJ1-5	CATSRRTENQPQHF	TGTGCCACCAGCAGACGGACGGAAAATCAGCCCCAGCATTTT
TRBV7-2	.	TRBD2	TRBJ2-5	CASSLALSGRGGETQYF	TGTGCCAGCAGCTTAGCTCTTAGCGGGAGAGGGGGAGAGACCCAGTACTTC
TRBV7-8	once	TRBD1	TRBJ1-5	CASSPLGTGRGTQHF	TGTGCCAGCAGCCCCCTTGGGACAGGGAGGGGGACCCAGCATTTT
TRBV28	.	.	TRBJ1-2	CASSLGPPSYGYTF	TGTGCCAGCAGTTTAGGACCCCCCTCCTATGGCTACACCTTC
TRBV18	.	.	TRBJ2-5	CASSPLDKSTQYF	TGTGCCAGCTCCCCCCTCGATAAGAGTACCCAGTACTTC
TRBV10-1	.	TRBD1	TRBJ1-6	CASSKTTADRNNSPLHF	TGCGCCAGCAGTAAAACCACCGCGGACAGGAATAATTCACCCCTCCACTTT
TRBV28	.	TRBD1	TRBJ1-2	CASSPATGGSGGYTF	TGTGCCAGCAGCCCTGCTACAGGGGGTTCAGGTGGCTACACCTTC
TRBV7-8	.	.	TRBJ1-5	CASSLSDRPNQPQHF	TGTGCCAGCAGCTTAAGCGACAGGCCAAATCAGCCCCAGCATTTT
TRBV4-3	once	.	TRBJ2-7	CASSQDDGAYEQYF	TGCGCCAGCAGCCAAGATGACGGAGCCTACGAGCAGTACTTC
TRBV28	.	.	TRBJ2-1	CAGSIRSHREQFF	TGTGCCGGCTCGATACGTTCTCATCGGGAGCAGTTCTTC
TRBV19	.	TRBD1	TRBJ2-3	CASIDGQGVGDTQYF	TGTGCCAGTATTGACGGACAGGGCGTAGGAGATACGCAGTATTTT